This TCR beta chain was sequenced for a study of cytomegalovirus exposure and HLA in healthy donors. This clone occurred a few times. PCR amplification relied on 60 Vbeta primers (plus 13 Jbeta primers). Only in-frame clones appear in the TCRdb table, and some are missing; sequencing was by immunoSEQ multiplex PCR. This table holds about 160,000 clones, 60% to 85% found once. From germline, CDR1 is SGHRS and CDR2 YFSETQ. CDR3 length equals 14 residues. J lost 6 bases, V lost 7 bases, and 11 bases had no gene match. What was sequenced was PBMCs. The gene calls are TRBV5-1 and TRBJ1-2; 8 bases map to TRBD1. This receptor was obtained from a man in his fifties in good health and CMV-seropositive. The CDR3 coding sequence is TGCGCCAGCGCCCTCGGACAGGGTACGGATGGCTACACCTTC. This gives the protein CASALGQGTDGYTF.